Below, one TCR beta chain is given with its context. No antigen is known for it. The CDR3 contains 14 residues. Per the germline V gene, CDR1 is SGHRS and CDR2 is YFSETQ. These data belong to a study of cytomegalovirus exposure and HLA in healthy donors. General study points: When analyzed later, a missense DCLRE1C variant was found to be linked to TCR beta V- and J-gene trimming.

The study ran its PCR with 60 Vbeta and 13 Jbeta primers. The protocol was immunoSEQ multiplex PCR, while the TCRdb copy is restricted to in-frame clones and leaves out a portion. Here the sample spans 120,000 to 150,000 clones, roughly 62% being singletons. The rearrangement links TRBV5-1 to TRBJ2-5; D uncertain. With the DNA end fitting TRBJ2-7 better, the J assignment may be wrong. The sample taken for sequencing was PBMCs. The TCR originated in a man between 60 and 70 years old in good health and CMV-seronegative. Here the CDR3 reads CASSLVPGSYEQYF. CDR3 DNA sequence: TGCGCCAGCAGCTTGGTGCCAGGATCCTACGAGCAGTACTTC.